The 21 T cell receptor beta chains below were found in one sample sequenced in a study of cytomegalovirus exposure and HLA in healthy donors. The PCR was carried out with 60 Vbeta primers and 13 Jbeta primers. Data came from immunoSEQ multiplex PCR; TCRdb stores just in-frame clones and leaves some out. The table has about 120,000 clones, roughly 87% seen once. Input material: PBMCs. The receptors derive from a woman between 18 and 29 years old in good health and CMV-seronegative.

The chain links TRBV6-5 to TRBJ2-7; TRBD1 agrees at 8 bases. The J segment lost 4 bases and the V segment lost 6 bases, leaving 8 bases of the junction unmatched. From germline, CDR1 is MNHEY and CDR2 SVGAGI. This CDR3 comprises 14 residues. This CDR3 is CASRLQGVAYEQYF. Written as DNA, the CDR3 is TGTGCCAGCAGACTACAGGGGGTCGCGTACGAGCAGTACTTC.

This chain uses TRBV27 with TRBJ1-1, with D unclear. CDR1 MNHEY and CDR2 SMNVEV come from the germline V gene (reference sequence). There are 13 residues in the CDR3. Trimming shortened V by 3 bases and J by 9 bases, and 14 bases separated the two germline ends. CDR3 nucleotides: TGTGCCAGCAGTTTGCAACAGACAAGCCAAGCTTTCTTT. This encodes CASSLQQTSQAFF.

The chain joins TRBV10-3 to TRBJ1-2; D may be TRBD1 (5 bases). CDR3 length equals 16 residues. Trimming took off 3 bases at V and 6 bases at J, with 20 bases between the two ends. Germline lookup yields CDR1 ENHRY and CDR2 SYGVKD. The CDR3 here is CAISDAGDRTLNGYTF. In nucleotides, the CDR3 is TGTGCCATCAGTGACGCGGGGGACCGAACCCTCAATGGCTACACCTTC.

V usage is TRBV11-3 and J usage is TRBJ2-2; 8 nucleotides align to TRBD1. CDR1 is SGHNT, CDR2 YENEEA, per germline. V lost 5 bases to trimming and J lost 4 bases; unmatched junction nucleotides: 9. The CDR3 is 16 amino acids. This CDR3 reads CASSPRRTGGTGELFF. Here the CDR3 DNA reads TGTGCCAGCAGCCCCCGACGCACAGGGGGCACCGGGGAGCTGTTTTTT.

The genes are TRBV18 and TRBJ1-2; 9 bases map to TRBD1. The CDR3 sequence is 15 residues long. J gave up 2 bases and V 3 bases, and 4 bases lay outside the gene matches. CDR1 KGHSH and CDR2 LQKENI come from the germline V gene. This CDR3 reads CASSPRDRANYGYTF. In DNA, the CDR3 is TGTGCCAGCTCACCTCGGGACAGGGCCAACTATGGCTACACCTTC.

The sample holds a few counts of this clone. The chain employs TRBV27 and TRBJ1-1; D is ambiguous. Germline loops: CDR1 MNHEY, CDR2 SMNVEV (reference sequence). Between the trimmed V and J ends, which lost 2 bases and 6 bases, there was a span of 10 bases. The CDR3 is 13 amino acids. CDR3 protein: CASSLAPRAEAFF. The CDR3 region has the DNA TGTGCCAGCAGTTTAGCTCCACGCGCTGAAGCTTTCTTT.

J is TRBJ2-1 and V is TRBV9, with 7 bases matching TRBD2. Germline V gene sequence: CDR1 SGDLS, CDR2 YYNGEE. J was trimmed by 7 bases and V by 0 bases; bases with no gene match: 4. This CDR3 region has 14 residues. CDR3 coding DNA: TGTGCCAGCAGCGTAGTGGGGGGGTCTAATGAGCAGTTCTTC. Protein sequence: CASSVVGGSNEQFF.

The rearrangement uses TRBV10-3 and TRBJ1-1; unclear D gene. The CDR3 is 12 residues long. Trimming stripped 3 bases from V and 6 bases from J, with 8 bases between. Per the germline V gene, CDR1 is ENHRY and CDR2 is SYGVKD. Here the CDR3 reads CAISDAGSEAFF. CDR3 in DNA: TGTGCCATCAGTGATGCGGGGTCTGAAGCTTTCTTT.

The CDR3 sequence is CASSLGPQGAAYNEQFF. CDR3 DNA sequence: TGTGCCAGCAGCTTAGGGCCCCAGGGGGCCGCCTACAATGAGCAGTTCTTC. This sequence joins TRBV11-1 and TRBJ2-1, with TRBD1 matching over 8 bases. V shed 1 base and J 2 bases; nucleotides not matched to a gene: 7. Per germline, CDR1 SGHAT and CDR2 FQDESV (reference sequence). CDR3 length equals 17 residues.

The CDR3 region is CASSGGTSGSTHEQFF. The DNA of the CDR3 is TGCGCCAGCAGCGGAGGGACTAGCGGGAGTACACATGAGCAGTTCTTC. This chain links TRBV5-1 with TRBJ2-1; 14 nucleotides match TRBD2. Germline assignment: CDR1 SGHRS and CDR2 YFSETQ. The CDR3 totals 16 residues. The junction had 8 bases not matched to a gene; V was cut back by 4 bases and J by 8 bases.

This clone was detected a few times. This rearrangement joins TRBV4-2 to TRBJ1-2, with D hard to call. This CDR3 comprises 13 residues. Trimming removed 1 base at V and 3 bases at J, with 6 bases between. Germline lookup yields CDR1 LGHNA and CDR2 YNFKEQ. In nucleotides, the CDR3 is TGTGCCAGCAGCCAAGGCTTAGACTATGGCTACACCTTC. This translates into CASSQGLDYGYTF.

The V gene is TRBV7-9, the J gene TRBJ1-2, with D possibly TRBD1 on 5 matching bases. V shed 5 bases and J shed 7 bases, with 14 bases lying between them. Germline CDR1 SEHNR, CDR2 FQNEAQ (reference sequence). The CDR3 spans 13 residues. CDR3 amino acids: CASSLGSGFGYTF. The CDR3 DNA sequence: TGTGCCAGCAGCCTAGGCTCAGGGTTTGGCTACACCTTC.

The chain couples TRBV4-1 to TRBJ1-1; 8 bases are shared with TRBD1. Germline CDR1 MGHRA, CDR2 YSYEKL. The CDR3 is made up of 15 amino acids. Trimming cost V 0 bases and J 4 bases; bases outside gene matches: 4. The CDR3 sequence: CASSQDPTGGTEAFF. The DNA for the CDR3 is TGCGCCAGCAGCCAAGATCCTACAGGGGGCACTGAAGCTTTCTTT.

Of note for this clone: Sequence at one end of the junction differs from germline and may be a read error. The rearrangement joins TRBV4-3 to TRBJ2-1; TRBD1 is a possible D gene (6 bases). CDR1 is LGHNA and CDR2 is YSLEER in the germline V gene. This CDR3 is built from 16 residues. CDR3 amino acids: CASSQDPQGGINEQLF. CDR3 nucleotide sequence: TGCGCCAGCAGCCAAGATCCACAGGGTGGCATCAATGAGCAGCTCTTC.

This clone was recorded only once. The junction departs from the called germline gene at one end, perhaps through a read error. The chain couples TRBV30 to TRBJ1-2; maybe TRBD1 (5 bases). The CDR3 consists of 11 residues. Germline CDR1 is GTSNPN and CDR2 is SVGIG (reference sequence). CDR3 protein: CAWSVLPGPFF. CDR3 in DNA: TGTGCCTGGAGTGTACTCCCAGGGCCCTTCTTC. Full variable domain (outside the CDR3, taken from reference TRBV30 and TRBJ1-2): SQTIHQWPATLVQPVGSPLSLECTVEGTSNPNLYWYRQAAGRGLQLLFYSVGIGQISSEVPQNLSASRPQDRQFILSSKKLLLSDSGFYLCAWSVLPGPFFGSGTRLTVV.

This clone has just one count. V usage is TRBV18 and J usage is TRBJ2-5; a possible D gene is TRBD2 (6 bases). V dropped 1 base and J dropped 3 bases, with 15 bases sitting between them. Germline V lookup: CDR1 KGHSH, CDR2 LQKENI. The CDR3 consists of 16 residues. The CDR3 loop is CASSPRRDVHKETQYF. The DNA of the CDR3 is TGTGCCAGCTCACCACGGCGGGACGTCCACAAAGAGACCCAGTACTTC.

The chain carries TRBV5-6 and TRBJ1-2, with a possible D match to TRBD1 (6 bases). Per the germline V gene, CDR1 is SGHDT and CDR2 is YYEEEE. V shed 0 bases and J shed 3 bases, with 18 bases lying between them. The CDR3 has 17 residues. The CDR3 sequence: CASSLDLQGFIYYGYTF. The CDR3 DNA is TGTGCCAGCAGCTTGGATCTACAGGGATTCATTTACTATGGCTACACCTTC.

The chain is built from TRBV2 and TRBJ1-2, with D maybe TRBD1 (5 bases). Germline assignment: CDR1 SNHLY and CDR2 FYNNEI. Trimming took 3 bases from V and 8 from J, leaving 10 bases between them. The CDR3 sequence is 12 residues long. CDR3 sequence (DNA): TGTGCCAGCAGTGAGACAGCGGGCGGCTACACCTTC. Its translation: CASSETAGGYTF.

The chain joins TRBV2 to TRBJ1-4; TRBD1 is a possible D gene (6 bases). Trimming pared 7 bases from V and 8 bases from J, leaving 23 bases between. Germline V gene lookup returns CDR1 SNHLY and CDR2 FYNNEI. The CDR3 consists of 16 residues. CDR3 amino acids: CASTRDPGTLGEKLFF. CDR3 DNA sequence: TGTGCCAGCACCCGGGACCCAGGGACACTAGGGGAAAAACTGTTTTTT.

The chain links TRBV5-4 to TRBJ1-2; tentatively, D is TRBD1 (5 bases). The germline V gene encodes CDR1 SGHNT and CDR2 YYREEE (reference sequence). V was clipped by 3 bases and J by 8 bases, with 23 bases between them. The CDR3 extends over 16 amino acids. This CDR3 is CASSSGLTHYSNGYTF. The CDR3 nucleotides read TGTGCCAGCAGCTCGGGACTGACTCATTATTCCAACGGCTACACCTTC.

This CDR3 is CASSLSLAGADTQYF. The CDR3 DNA is TGTGCCAGCAGCTTGTCCCTAGCGGGGGCAGATACGCAGTATTTT. The genes are TRBV7-9 and TRBJ2-3, with TRBD2 matching over 10 bases. CDR3 length: 15 residues. The germline CDR1 and CDR2 sequences are SEHNR and FQNEAQ (reference sequence). Germline trimming cut 3 bases from V and 4 bases from J; bases unmatched to any gene: 4.